This entry lists 23 T cell receptor beta chains sequenced from one sample in a study of tumor and adjacent non-tumor tissue in lung cancer. The library came from three nested PCR rounds adapted from ARM-PCR protocols. TCRdb re-analysed the multiplex PCR reads in MiXCR, keeping a single row per CDR3 protein. The sample carries 65,000 to 75,000 distinct CDR3 sequences, roughly 72% recorded once. This sample's RNA came from whole unsorted tissue. The sample consisted of lung tumor tissue. The source of these receptors is a man aged 55 to 70 with non-small cell lung cancer.

About this clonotype: Here the CDR3 omits its conserved ending phenylalanine or tryptophan, so a read error is the likely source. The DNA is left out, because the CDR3 cannot be placed on it with certainty; the CDR3 is given as TCRdb lists it. The chain combines TRBV29-1 with TRBJ2-5. The germline gives CDR1 SQVTM, CDR2 ANQGSEA. A total of 10 residues make up the CDR3, ends included. This CDR3 is CSVGGETHYL.

The gene calls are TRBV10-3 and TRBJ1-6; D uncertain. The germline gives CDR1 ENHRY, CDR2 SYGVKD. The ends were cut back, 7 bases at V and 19 bases at J, with 20 bases in the middle. The CDR3 sequence is 12 residues long. CDR3 bases: TGTGCCATCATGGGAAATAATTACAAACTACACTTT. Its translation: CAIMGNNYKLHF.

As concerns this clonotype: At one boundary the junction diverges from the germline segment, which might be a read error. J is TRBJ2-2 and V is TRBV20-1; D perhaps matches TRBD1 (7 bases). Germline-derived CDR1 and CDR2 are DFQATT and SNEGSKA (reference sequence). This CDR3 spans 15 amino acids. CDR3 amino acids: CSGRGGTANTGGLFF. CDR3 sequence (DNA): TGCAGTGGTCGAGGAGGGACAGCAAACACCGGGGGGCTGTTTTTT.

About this clonotype itself: Its ends do not fully match the called genes, so a read error is possible. The chain has TRBV7-8 and TRBJ2-3; D is unresolved. The CDR3 runs 15 residues. The V gene's germline CDR1 is SGHVS and CDR2 FQNEAQ. CDR3 residues: CVSSRRGTSTDTQYF. DNA of the CDR3: TGTGTCAGCAGCCGTAGAGGAACTAGCACAGATACGCAGTATTTT.

By frequency in the sample, this clonotype is medium-sized. The rearrangement joins TRBV20-1 to TRBJ2-5, with D possibly being TRBD1 (5 bases). Germline V lookup: CDR1 DFQATT, CDR2 SNEGSKA (reference sequence). V was trimmed by 3 bases and J by 4 bases, leaving 15 bases between them. This CDR3 has 14 residues. The CDR3 bases are TGCAGTGCTAGCAGGCCCCAGGGAAGAGAGACCCAGTACTTC. Amino acids: CSASRPQGRETQYF.

The genes are TRBV5-4 and TRBJ1-6; D ambiguous. The CDR3 is 16 amino acids. Germline V lookup: CDR1 SGHNT, CDR2 YYREEE (reference sequence). Trimming cost V 6 bases and J 0 bases, with 13 bases left between them. The chain's CDR3 is CASNVDGSSYNSPLHF. CDR3 nucleotides: TGTGCCAGCAACGTTGACGGGAGCTCCTATAATTCACCCCTCCACTTT.

In the case of this clonotype: The CDR3 ends on some other residue instead of the conserved phenylalanine or tryptophan, so this is likely a read error. The DNA is omitted, as the CDR3 cannot be located on it reliably, and the CDR3 follows TCRdb's listing. CDR3 loop: CASSYKAGRELLY. The V call is TRBV6-5, the J call TRBJ2-2. The CDR3 comprises 13 residues, both ends counted. The germline gives CDR1 MNHEY, CDR2 SVGAGI.

This clonotype was counted ten times or more. The chain uses TRBV20-1 and TRBJ2-3; 8 bases line up with TRBD2. This CDR3 is 15 amino acids long. Germline CDR1 DFQATT, CDR2 SNEGSKA (reference sequence). V was pared by 8 bases and J by 0 bases, with 10 bases of the junction left unmatched. This chain's CDR3 is CSPKSTSGSTDTQYF. Written as DNA, the CDR3 is TGCAGTCCAAAATCAACTAGCGGAAGCACAGATACGCAGTATTTT.

Turning to this clonotype: The germline gene is not matched at one end of the junction; a read error may be the cause. The chain employs TRBV11-1 and TRBJ2-3; D call uncertain. This CDR3 region has 13 residues. Germline assignment: CDR1 SGHAT and CDR2 FQDESV (reference sequence). CDR3 sequence reads: CASSSQSSDTQCF. Here the CDR3 DNA reads TGTGCCAGTAGCTCCCAGAGTTCAGATACGCAGTGTTTT. The full variable domain, with the rest looked up from reference TRBV11-1 and TRBJ2-3, is EAEVAQSPRYKITEKSQAVAFWCDPISGHATLYWYRQILGQGPELLVQFQDESVVDDSQLPKDRFSAERLKGVDSTLKIQPAELGDSAMYLCASSSQSSDTQCFGPGTRLTVL.

This clonotype was counted between two and nine times. A junction end diverges from the germline sequence, so it may reflect a read error. This chain joins TRBV29-1 and TRBJ2-1; D is possibly TRBD1 (7 bases). The CDR3 spans 14 residues. Germline-derived CDR1 and CDR2 are SQVTM and ANQGSEA. The CDR3 nucleotides are TGCAACGTTCAGGGGGGCCTGTGGTACAATGAGCAGTTCTTC. Translating gives CNVQGGLWYNEQFF.

As concerns this clonotype: No conserved phenylalanine or tryptophan is present at the end of the CDR3, so a read error is the likely explanation. The limits of the CDR3 on the DNA are not certain, so only TCRdb's listed CDR3 is given. The rearrangement joins TRBV28 to TRBJ1-1. Per germline, CDR1 MDHEN and CDR2 SYDVKM. Including both end residues, the CDR3 is 13 amino acids long. CDR3 loop: CASCRRRNTEDFY.

On this clonotype: A read error is likely, as this CDR3 ends without the conserved phenylalanine or tryptophan. This chain links TRBV6-1 with TRBJ2-1; D may match TRBD1 or TRBD2 (5 bases each). Germline V gene data show CDR1 as MNHNS and CDR2 as SASEGT. This CDR3 spans 15 amino acids. The CDR3 DNA is TGTACCAGCAGTAGAAGTGGGGGTTGGTACAATGAGCAGTTCCTC. Protein product: CTSSRSGGWYNEQFL.

This clonotype is labeled large (0.1 to 1%). Here the CDR3 reads CASSELRQGSQPQHF. The CDR3 bases are TGTGCCAGCAGTGAATTACGACAGGGTTCTCAGCCCCAGCATTTT. The chain employs TRBV6-1 and TRBJ1-5; 7 bases are a match to TRBD1. The CDR3 totals 15 residues. Germline V CDR1 and CDR2: MNHNS, SASEGT. Germline trimming cut 2 bases from V and 6 bases from J; bases unmatched to any gene: 7.

Remarks on this clonotype: The junction does not match germline at one end; this may be a read error. J is TRBJ1-2 and V is TRBV20-1, with D possibly being TRBD1 (5 bases). The germline gives CDR1 DFQATT, CDR2 SNEGSKA (reference sequence). This CDR3 has 12 residues. CDR3 loop: CSAPRDDYGYTF. The CDR3 DNA follows: TGCAGTGCTCCCCGGGACGACTATGGCTACACCTTT.

As regards this clonotype: Sequence at one end of the junction differs from germline and may be a read error. The CDR3 region has the DNA TGCAGTACTAGATCCGGCGCAGGGCACCTAGAGACCCAGTACTTC. Protein product: CSTRSGAGHLETQYF. J is TRBJ2-5 and V is TRBV20-1; D is perhaps TRBD1 or TRBD2 (5 bases each). This CDR3 is 15 amino acids long. The germline gives CDR1 DFQATT, CDR2 SNEGSKA (reference sequence).

The chain uses TRBV6-1 and TRBJ2-2; 12 bases are a match to TRBD2. In germline, CDR1 is MNHNS, CDR2 SASEGT. V lost 4 bases and J lost 6; bases outside the gene matches: 6. There are 16 residues in the CDR3. CDR3 nucleotides: TGTGCCAGCAGTGGGACTAGCGGGAATGTACCCGGGGAGCTGTTTTTT. Protein sequence: CASSGTSGNVPGELFF.

A remark on this clonotype: This CDR3 fails to terminate in the conserved phenylalanine or tryptophan, so it likely reflects a read error. The DNA is left out, because the CDR3 cannot be placed on it with certainty; the CDR3 is given as TCRdb lists it. The rearrangement joins TRBV10-3 to TRBJ2-6; TRBD2 was called by the table and not checked on the DNA. Germline values: CDR1 ENHRY, CDR2 SYGVKD. Termini included, the CDR3 measures 20 amino acids. The CDR3 protein is CAISEYGTSGRDSGANALTL.

Remarks on this clonotype: One end of the junction varies from germline; a read error may be responsible. The chain couples TRBV11-3 to TRBJ2-3, with 8 bases matching TRBD1. Per germline, CDR1 SGHNT and CDR2 YENEEA. The CDR3 is 14 amino acids. CDR3: CARSLGQGTDKQNF. CDR3 DNA sequence: TGTGCCAGAAGCTTAGGACAGGGTACAGATAAGCAGAATTTT.

A few counts support this clonotype. This clone may be a read error of a much larger clone one base away. The CDR3 sequence is CASNEAGGSNQPQHF. In nucleotides, the CDR3 is TGTGCCAGCAATGAAGCGGGGGGTAGCAATCAGCCCCAGCATTTT. The J gene is TRBJ1-5, the V gene TRBV6-1, with D possibly matching TRBD1 (5 bases). This CDR3 has 15 residues. Per the germline V gene, CDR1 is MNHNS and CDR2 is SASEGT.

Turning to this clonotype: Sequence at one end of the junction differs from germline and may be a read error. CDR3 in DNA: TGTGTCAGCAGGCGACTTCAGGGAGGTCAGCCCCGGCATTTT. Encoded protein: CVSRRLQGGQPRHF. The V and J genes are TRBV6-5 and TRBJ1-5; weak D call: TRBD1 (5 bases). The CDR3 totals 14 residues. Germline V gene sequence: CDR1 MNHEY, CDR2 SVGAGI.

This clonotype was seen once. Mismatch with germline at one junction end may stem from a read error. This rearrangement joins TRBV6-6 to TRBJ1-5; D call uncertain. The CDR3 is 17 amino acids. Germline V gives CDR1 MNHNY, CDR2 SVGAGI (reference sequence). CDR3 loop: CAGSYSTSPALNQPQHF. The DNA for the CDR3 is TGTGCCGGCAGTTACTCTACGTCTCCGGCCCTAAATCAGCCCCAGCATTTT.

Regarding this clonotype: In this CDR3 the conserved last residue, phenylalanine or tryptophan, is missing, so a read error is likely. The V and J genes are TRBV6-5 and TRBJ2-7; 7 nucleotides align to TRBD1. The CDR3 length is 14 residues. The V gene's germline CDR1 is MNHEY and CDR2 SVGAGI. The CDR3 spells CTSSYRDSSYEQYS. The CDR3 bases are TGTACCAGCAGTTACCGGGACAGCTCCTACGAGCAGTACTCC.

As to this clonotype: Its ends do not fully match the called genes, so a read error is possible. The chain links TRBV20-1 to TRBJ2-7; 9 bases map to TRBD2. The CDR3 runs to 13 residues. CDR1 and CDR2 from the germline V gene are DFQATT and SNEGSKA (reference sequence). The CDR3 loop is CIASSGSFHVQYF. The CDR3 region has the DNA TGCATTGCTAGTAGCGGGAGCTTCCACGTGCAGTACTTC.